This T cell receptor (beta chain) originates from a study of T cell changes during pregnancy in multiple sclerosis. TCRdb's table, derived via immunoSEQ multiplex PCR, lists solely in-frame clones and lacks some. The sample consists of tens of thousands of clones, 80% to 90% of them appearing once. This CDR3 is 17 amino acids long. With 3 bases removed from V and 0 bases from J, the gap between germline ends came to 16 bases. The chain is built from TRBV5-3 and TRBJ1-3; a weak D match, TRBD1 (6 bases). TRBV5-3 is an ORF, with its function uncertain. Sequences were derived from CD8+ T cells from peripheral blood mononuclear cells, sampled in the second trimester of pregnancy. This sequence originates from a female donor with multiple sclerosis, enrolled in a pregnancy study. The CDR3 loop reads CARSSEGGSSSGNTIYF. Here the CDR3 DNA reads TGTGCCAGAAGCTCCGAGGGGGGGAGCTCCTCTGGAAACACCATATATTTT.